What follows are 30 T cell receptor beta chains derived from one specimen sequenced in a study of cytomegalovirus exposure and HLA in healthy donors. The PCR ran on 60 Vbeta and 13 Jbeta primers. Profiling relied on immunoSEQ multiplex PCR, and the TCRdb table lists in-frame clones only, not all of them. The data show tens of thousands of clones, 65% to 70% seen once. Source material: PBMCs. The receptor source for this set is a man between 35 and 55 years old in good health and CMV-seropositive.

In its sample, this clone was seen a few times. The V and J genes are TRBV5-1 and TRBJ1-1; D possibly corresponds to TRBD1 (6 bases). V was trimmed by 4 bases and J by 0 bases, leaving 10 bases between them. CDR3 length: 14 amino acids. Germline CDR1 SGHRS, CDR2 YFSETQ. CDR3 amino acids: CASSRDTMNTEAFF. CDR3 DNA sequence: TGCGCCAGCAGCCGGGACACCATGAACACTGAAGCTTTCTTT. The complete variable domain, with remaining parts taken from reference TRBV5-1 and TRBJ1-1, reads KAGVTQTPRYLIKTRGQQVTLSCSPISGHRSVSWYQQTPGQGLQFLFEYFSETQRNKGNFPGRFSGRQFSNSRSEMNVSTLELGDSALYLCASSRDTMNTEAFFGQGTRLTVV.

The gene calls are TRBV14 and TRBJ2-6, with D hard to call. Looked up from germline, CDR1 is SGHDN and CDR2 is FVKESK. Trimming shortened V by 3 bases and J by 4 bases, and 13 bases separated the two germline ends. CDR3 size: 16 residues. CDR3 coding DNA: TGTGCCAGCAGCCAGGGCGCACTTTTAGGGGCCAACGTCCTGACTTTC. Translated, it gives CASSQGALLGANVLTF. The whole variable domain, filled in from reference TRBV14 and TRBJ2-6, reads EAGVTQFPSHSVIEKGQTVTLRCDPISGHDNLYWYRRVMGKEIKFLLHFVKESKQDESGMPNNRFLAERTGGTYSTLKVQPAELEDSGVYFCASSQGALLGANVLTFGAGSRLTVL.

The chain is built from TRBV2 and TRBJ2-7, with D possibly TRBD2 on 7 matching bases. The V end was cut by 4 bases, the J end by 5 bases, with 15 bases between. Germline V gene sequence: CDR1 SNHLY, CDR2 FYNNEI. This CDR3 is 14 amino acids long. The CDR3 sequence: CASSVRGATNEQYF. The CDR3 DNA follows: TGTGCCAGCAGTGTTCGGGGGGCGACAAACGAGCAGTACTTC.

The chain couples TRBV18 to TRBJ2-1, with D perhaps TRBD2 (6 bases). The CDR3 covers 12 residues. Germline V gene sequence: CDR1 KGHSH, CDR2 LQKENI. Between the trimmed V and J ends, which lost 2 bases and 9 bases, there was a span of 8 bases. CDR3 sequence: CASSPGGSEQFF. CDR3 bases: TGTGCCAGCTCACCAGGAGGGAGTGAGCAGTTCTTC.

The genes are TRBV5-1 and TRBJ1-1; D call uncertain. The germline V gene encodes CDR1 SGHRS and CDR2 YFSETQ. Between the trimmed V and J ends, which lost 7 bases and 5 bases, there was a span of 21 bases. CDR3 size: 15 residues. The CDR3 reads CASRAGLFMGTEAFF. CDR3 in DNA: TGCGCCAGCCGTGCCGGACTATTTATGGGAACTGAAGCTTTCTTT.

V and J are TRBV27 and TRBJ1-1; possibly TRBD1 for D (6 bases). Germline assignment: CDR1 MNHEY and CDR2 SMNVEV (reference sequence). Trimming removed 6 bases at V and 8 bases at J, with 16 bases between. The CDR3 has 13 amino acids. The CDR3 here is CASRGHALTEAFF. The CDR3 DNA sequence: TGTGCCAGCAGGGGACACGCGTTAACCGAAGCTTTCTTT.

The V gene is TRBV18, the J gene TRBJ2-7; 8 bases map to TRBD2. This CDR3 contains 15 residues. Germline trimming cut 7 bases from V and 5 bases from J; bases unmatched to any gene: 13. Germline V gene sequence: CDR1 KGHSH, CDR2 LQKENI. This CDR3 reads CASFGLAPNPHEQYF. The CDR3 DNA follows: TGTGCCAGCTTCGGACTAGCTCCAAATCCCCACGAGCAGTACTTC.

This clone has a count of ten or more. The chain couples TRBV10-1 to TRBJ2-5; 7 bases are shared with TRBD2. Trimming removed 3 bases from V and 0 bases from J; junction bases left unmatched: 4. The CDR3 loop spans 15 amino acids. Germline CDR1 WNHNN, CDR2 SYGVQD (reference sequence). For the CDR3, the DNA is TGCGCCAGCAGTGAAGCGACTAGCCACCAAGAGACCCAGTACTTC. Its protein product is CASSEATSHQETQYF.

The rearrangement joins TRBV2 to TRBJ2-3; tentative D call: TRBD2 (6 bases). The CDR3 is made up of 14 amino acids. V was cut by 7 bases and J by 8 bases, with 19 bases left in between. Germline assignment: CDR1 SNHLY and CDR2 FYNNEI. CDR3 loop: CASTPGLRGGTQYF. The CDR3 DNA sequence: TGTGCCAGCACCCCGGGACTCCGGGGAGGTACGCAGTATTTT.

This chain connects TRBV28 to TRBJ2-7, with 9 bases that match TRBD1. V dropped 5 bases and J dropped 3; count of bases not matched to a gene: 8. CDR3 size: 15 residues. In germline, CDR1 is MDHEN, CDR2 SYDVKM. As DNA, the CDR3 is TGTGCCAGCAGTGAGAAATGGACAGGGGACTACGAGCAGTACTTC. It yields the protein CASSEKWTGDYEQYF.

This chain links TRBV5-8 with TRBJ1-6; TRBD1 agrees at 11 bases. This CDR3 comprises 14 residues. Losses at the gene ends were 3 bases for V and 10 bases for J; bases not matched to a gene: 3. Germline CDR1 SGHTS, CDR2 YDEGEE. Written as DNA, the CDR3 is TGTGCCAGCAGCTCCGGACAGGGGGCATCACCCCTCCACTTT. Translated: CASSSGQGASPLHF.

This clone was picked up one time. The chain links TRBV2 to TRBJ2-3; 10 bases are a match to TRBD2. Trimming removed 6 bases from V and 1 base from J; junction bases left unmatched: 4. Germline lookup yields CDR1 SNHLY and CDR2 FYNNEI. The CDR3 has 15 residues. Written as DNA, the CDR3 is TGTGCCAGCAGAGGTGGGACTAGCGGCACAGATACGCAGTATTTT. Translation: CASRGGTSGTDTQYF. Looking up the rest from reference TRBV2 and TRBJ2-3 gives the full variable domain: EPEVTQTPSHQVTQMGQEVILRCVPISNHLYFYWYRQILGQKVEFLVSFYNNEISEKSEIFDDQFSVERPDGSNFTLKIRSTKLEDSAMYFCASRGGTSGTDTQYFGPGTRLTVL.

This clone has a handful of counts. DNA of the CDR3: TGTGCCAGCAGCTTATCGGACAGTGTATGGTCTGAAGCTTTCTTT. Protein product: CASSLSDSVWSEAFF. The chain combines TRBV5-6 with TRBJ1-1; the D gene is possibly TRBD1 (6 bases). The CDR3 totals 15 residues. V lost 2 bases and J 6 bases, leaving 17 bases between the germline ends. Germline V gene data show CDR1 as SGHDT and CDR2 as YYEEEE.

The chain is built from TRBV19 and TRBJ1-1; maybe TRBD1 (6 bases). Trimming took 10 bases from V and 4 from J, leaving 19 bases between them. The CDR3 loop spans 14 amino acids. Germline V gene data show CDR1 as LNHDA and CDR2 as SQIVND (reference sequence). The CDR3 protein is CATSEQGGGTEAFF. As DNA, the CDR3 is TGTGCCACCTCTGAACAGGGAGGGGGCACTGAAGCTTTCTTT.

This chain uses TRBV10-2 with TRBJ2-1, with D perhaps matching TRBD2 (7 bases). Between the trimmed V and J ends, which lost 3 bases and 10 bases, there was a span of 13 bases. Looked up from germline, CDR1 is WSHSY and CDR2 is SAAADI. There are 13 residues in the CDR3. The CDR3 sequence is CASSERGGGEQFF. The DNA for the CDR3 is TGCGCCAGCAGTGAAAGGGGAGGGGGGGAGCAGTTCTTC.

The chain employs TRBV4-2 and TRBJ1-5; D is unresolved. The V gene lost 4 bases and the J gene lost 4 bases, with 14 bases spanning the gap. CDR3 length equals 15 residues. Germline CDR1 reads LGHNA; CDR2 reads YNFKEQ. The DNA for the CDR3 is TGTGCCAGCAGCCGGGAGTTGGAAACGAATCAGCCCCAGCATTTT. Protein sequence: CASSRELETNQPQHF.

This chain connects TRBV7-9 to TRBJ2-1; maybe TRBD2 (5 bases). The CDR3 has 12 amino acids. Germline V lookup: CDR1 SEHNR, CDR2 FQNEAQ (reference sequence). V lost 6 bases, J lost 8 bases, and 11 bases lay in between. The CDR3 nucleotides read TGTGCCAGCAGTCAGTGGGGAGATGAGCAGTTCTTC. Protein: CASSQWGDEQFF.

In this sample, this clone turned up once. The V call is TRBV7-2, the J call TRBJ1-1; a weak D match, TRBD1 (5 bases). V was clipped by 5 bases and J by 3 bases, with 13 bases between them. The CDR3 sequence is 14 residues long. From germline, CDR1 is SGHTA and CDR2 FQGNSA. In nucleotides, the CDR3 is TGTGCCAGCAGCCGTACGCGGGGGGACACTGAAGCTTTCTTT. The encoded protein is CASSRTRGDTEAFF.

The chain joins TRBV10-2 to TRBJ1-5; 7 positions match TRBD1. In germline, CDR1 is WSHSY, CDR2 SAAADI. V dropped 6 bases and J dropped 7; count of bases not matched to a gene: 6. The CDR3 sequence is 13 residues long. This CDR3 is CASRWDSLQPQHF. The CDR3, as DNA: TGCGCCAGCAGATGGGACAGCTTACAGCCCCAGCATTTT.

This clone has only a few counts. This chain uses TRBV6-1 with TRBJ2-2; D is perhaps TRBD1 (6 bases). The CDR3 extends over 14 amino acids. Germline CDR1 and CDR2: MNHNS and SASEGT. Trimming removed 6 bases from V and 1 base from J, with 9 bases in between. The CDR3 DNA sequence: TGTGCCAGCAGGCAGACAGGGAACACCGGGGAGCTGTTTTTT. This sequence encodes CASRQTGNTGELFF.

The V and J genes are TRBV4-2 and TRBJ2-3; tentatively, D is TRBD1 (6 bases). This CDR3 spans 16 amino acids. V lost 5 bases, J lost 4 bases, and 19 bases lay in between. The V gene's germline CDR1 is LGHNA and CDR2 YNFKEQ. This CDR3 reads CASSKQLDRSADTQYF. The CDR3 DNA reads TGTGCCAGCAGCAAACAACTAGACAGGAGCGCAGATACGCAGTATTTT.

V and J are TRBV29-1 and TRBJ2-1; 7 bases map to TRBD1. The CDR3 runs 14 residues. Trimming at V came to 5 bases and at J to 7 bases, leaving 11 bases not matched to a gene. Germline CDR1 is SQVTM and CDR2 is ANQGSEA. CDR3: CSVLDRSLQNEQFF. The CDR3 DNA follows: TGCAGCGTTTTGGACAGGTCCCTCCAAAATGAGCAGTTCTTC.

This clone occurred a few times. The genes are TRBV6-1 and TRBJ1-2; D gene ambiguous. Deletions cut 3 bases from V and 6 bases from J, with 11 bases between. Germline loops: CDR1 MNHNS, CDR2 SASEGT. The CDR3 loop spans 13 amino acids. CDR3 loop: CASSDTLGDGYTF. Here the CDR3 DNA reads TGTGCCAGCAGTGACACCCTGGGAGATGGCTACACCTTC.

The V call is TRBV12-5, the J call TRBJ2-7; 7 bases agree with TRBD1. Germline V lookup: CDR1 LGHNT, CDR2 FRNRAP. The CDR3 sequence is 14 residues long. V lost 4 bases, J lost 5 bases, and 8 bases stayed unmatched. DNA for the CDR3: TGTGCTAGTGGTTCCCCAGGGGGTTGGGACGAGCAGTACTTC. Its protein is CASGSPGGWDEQYF.

The gene calls are TRBV5-1 and TRBJ2-7, with TRBD2 identical over 7 bases. Trimming at V came to 5 bases and at J to 1 base, leaving 9 bases not matched to a gene. CDR3 length: 15 residues. Germline CDR1 and CDR2: SGHRS and YFSETQ. CDR3 sequence: CASRPSTSLSYEQYF. In DNA form, the CDR3 reads TGCGCCAGCAGACCGTCGACTAGCTTATCCTACGAGCAGTACTTC.

In its sample, this clone was seen once. The CDR3 coding sequence is TGCGCCAGCAGCCAAGTAGTTTTCGGACACCTAAAACGGTTAGCTTTCTTT. It specifies CASSQVVFGHLKRLAFF. This rearrangement joins TRBV4-1 to TRBJ1-1; a possible D gene is TRBD1 (5 bases). Germline CDR1 MGHRA, CDR2 YSYEKL. This CDR3 region has 17 residues. Trimming took 1 base from V and 10 from J, leaving 25 bases between them.

V gene TRBV6-1 combines with J gene TRBJ2-7; 9 nucleotides align to TRBD2. The V and J ends lost 3 bases and 1 base, in that order; junction bases with no gene match: 10. In germline, CDR1 is MNHNS, CDR2 SASEGT. The CDR3 runs to 17 residues. The CDR3 DNA reads as TGTGCCAGCAGTGACACTATGAGACTAGCGGCTTCCTACGAGCAGTACTTC. This translates into CASSDTMRLAASYEQYF.

This chain links TRBV4-3 with TRBJ1-1; 7 nucleotides match TRBD1. The CDR3 length is 15 residues. Germline CDR1 is LGHNA and CDR2 is YSLEER. The trim removed 0 bases at V and 6 bases at J, leaving 7 bases unmatched. The CDR3 region has the DNA TGCGCCAGCAGCCAAGAAAGGGGGCGGACGTCTGAAGCTTTCTTT. This encodes CASSQERGRTSEAFF.

This chain uses TRBV19 with TRBJ2-1; possibly TRBD1 for D (5 bases). Germline V CDR1 and CDR2: LNHDA, SQIVND (reference sequence). The ends were cut back, 3 bases at V and 8 bases at J, with 11 bases in the middle. This CDR3 comprises 13 residues. The DNA for the CDR3 is TGTGCCAGTAGTATGGTTGAGACAGATGAGCAGTTCTTC. The encoded protein is CASSMVETDEQFF.

V and J are TRBV7-6 and TRBJ2-2; 9 nucleotides line up with TRBD2. The CDR3 has 17 amino acids. The trim removed 7 bases at V and 2 bases at J, leaving 11 bases unmatched. Germline-derived CDR1 and CDR2 are SGHVS and FNYEAQ. CDR3 amino acids: CASTRRGGAQNTGELFF. Written as DNA, the CDR3 is TGTGCCAGCACCCGGCGCGGGGGGGCCCAAAACACCGGGGAGCTGTTTTTT.